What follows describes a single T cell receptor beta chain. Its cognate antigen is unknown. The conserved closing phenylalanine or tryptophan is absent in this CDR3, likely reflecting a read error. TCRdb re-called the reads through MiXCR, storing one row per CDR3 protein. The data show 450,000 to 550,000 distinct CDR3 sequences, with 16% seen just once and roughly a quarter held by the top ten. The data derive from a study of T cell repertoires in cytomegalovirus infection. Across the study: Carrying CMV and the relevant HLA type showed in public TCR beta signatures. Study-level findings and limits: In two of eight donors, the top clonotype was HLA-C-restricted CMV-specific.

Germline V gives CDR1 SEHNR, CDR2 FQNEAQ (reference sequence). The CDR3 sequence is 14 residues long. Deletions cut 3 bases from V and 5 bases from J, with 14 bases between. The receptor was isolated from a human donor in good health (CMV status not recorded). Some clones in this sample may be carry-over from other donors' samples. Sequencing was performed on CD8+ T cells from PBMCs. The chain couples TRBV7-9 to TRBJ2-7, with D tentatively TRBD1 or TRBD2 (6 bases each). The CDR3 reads CASSFGGRGDEQYL. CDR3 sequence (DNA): TGTGCCAGCAGCTTTGGGGGGCGCGGGGACGAGCAGTACTTA.